The 32 T cell receptor beta chains reported below all come from one sample, sequenced in a study of shared clonotypes between healthy human individuals. Positively selected for CCR7, the CD45RO-negative cells used as naive CD8 cells excluded terminally differentiated effector memory CD45RA+ cells. The assay was immunoSEQ multiplex PCR, and TCRdb's table has in-frame clones only and misses some. The data contain around 1.9 million clones, about 92% of them singletons. The specimen was naive CD8+ T cells from PBMCs. These receptors came from a man between 18 and 35 years old in good health. Some clones in this sample may be carry-over from other donors' samples.

V gene TRBV4-2 combines with J gene TRBJ2-1; the D gene is possibly TRBD2 (5 bases). Deletions cut 0 bases from V and 8 bases from J, with 11 bases between. Per the germline V gene, CDR1 is LGHNA and CDR2 is YNFKEQ. The CDR3 runs 14 residues. The DNA of the CDR3 is TGTGCCAGCAGCCAAGATGTTATCGGGGATGAGCAGTTCTTC. As protein: CASSQDVIGDEQFF.

CDR3 loop: CASSPSGTTSEQYF. The CDR3 nucleotides are TGTGCCAGCAGCCCTAGCGGGACTACCTCCGAGCAGTACTTC. The V call is TRBV9, the J call TRBJ2-7, with 9 positions matching TRBD2. V dropped 4 bases and J dropped 6; count of bases not matched to a gene: 8. The CDR3 length is 14 residues. Germline assignment: CDR1 SGDLS and CDR2 YYNGEE. Variable domain in full (rest from reference TRBV9 and TRBJ2-7): DSGVTQTPKHLITATGQRVTLRCSPRSGDLSVYWYQQSLDQGLQFLIQYYNGEERAKGNILERFSAQQFPDLHSELNLSSLELGDSALYFCASSPSGTTSEQYFGPGTRLTVT.

The rearrangement joins TRBV10-3 to TRBJ1-4; D gene uncertain. The germline V gene encodes CDR1 ENHRY and CDR2 SYGVKD. Trimming removed 0 bases from V and 8 bases from J, with 13 bases in between. This CDR3 comprises 15 residues. The CDR3 bases are TGTGCCATCAGTGAGTCGCTGGACCCGGGGGAAAAACTGTTTTTT. Amino acid sequence: CAISESLDPGEKLFF.

The chain is built from TRBV11-3 and TRBJ2-3; D is unresolved. Germline V CDR1 and CDR2: SGHNT, YENEEA. The CDR3 runs to 15 residues. Trimming stripped 3 bases from V and 2 bases from J, with 12 bases between. The CDR3 sequence: CASSFTVKSTDTQYF. The CDR3 DNA follows: TGTGCCAGCAGCTTTACAGTCAAGTCCACAGATACGCAGTATTTT.

The V gene is TRBV30, the J gene TRBJ1-2; D call uncertain. The CDR3 spans 13 residues. V gave up 8 bases and J gave up 3 bases, with 16 bases separating them. Germline CDR1 is GTSNPN and CDR2 is SVGIG (reference sequence). The CDR3 DNA reads TGTGCCCGAAGGAGGACGAAGGACTATGGCTACACCTTC. The encoded protein is CARRRTKDYGYTF.

The J gene is TRBJ2-7, the V gene TRBV11-2; tentatively, D is TRBD1 (5 bases). V was trimmed by 1 base and J by 0 bases, leaving 10 bases between them. Germline CDR1 reads SGHAT; CDR2 reads FQNNGV. The CDR3 extends over 15 amino acids. Here the CDR3 reads CASSLGAGLSYEQYF. The CDR3 DNA is TGTGCCAGCAGCTTAGGGGCAGGGCTCTCCTACGAGCAGTACTTC.

This chain connects TRBV2 to TRBJ1-1, with D possibly TRBD1 on 6 matching bases. This CDR3 has 15 amino acids. The V gene lost 5 bases and the J gene lost 0 bases, with 13 bases spanning the gap. Per germline, CDR1 SNHLY and CDR2 FYNNEI. The chain's CDR3 is CASSYRTELNTEAFF. In DNA form, the CDR3 reads TGTGCCAGCAGTTATCGGACAGAATTGAACACTGAAGCTTTCTTT.

The V and J genes are TRBV11-2 and TRBJ1-2, with D possibly being TRBD1 (5 bases). CDR3 length equals 15 residues. The germline V gene encodes CDR1 SGHAT and CDR2 FQNNGV. Trimming took off 0 bases at V and 4 bases at J, with 12 bases between the two ends. CDR3 coding DNA: TGTGCCAGCAGCTTAGACCCTACAGGAGCCTATGGCTACACCTTC. The encoded protein is CASSLDPTGAYGYTF.

This clone was seen only once. Distinct nucleotide sequences in the sample also encode this CDR3. This chain joins TRBV7-9 and TRBJ2-2; D is undetermined. Trimming took off 5 bases at V and 3 bases at J, with 4 bases between the two ends. Germline V CDR1 and CDR2: SEHNR, FQNEAQ (reference sequence). The CDR3 extends over 12 amino acids. The CDR3 nucleotides read TGTGCCAGCAGCACGGACACCGGGGAGCTGTTTTTT. This translates into CASSTDTGELFF.

The genes are TRBV19 and TRBJ2-3, with D tentatively TRBD1 or TRBD2 (5 bases each). Trimming shortened V by 5 bases and J by 3 bases, and 12 bases separated the two germline ends. From germline, CDR1 is LNHDA and CDR2 SQIVND (reference sequence). The CDR3 is 14 residues long. CDR3 bases: TGTGCCAGTAGTCCGGGACCTAAAACAGATACGCAGTATTTT. Its protein product is CASSPGPKTDTQYF.

The chain recombines TRBV11-2 with TRBJ1-1; no definite D call. Between the trimmed V and J ends, which lost 5 bases and 3 bases, there was a span of 16 bases. In germline, CDR1 is SGHAT, CDR2 FQNNGV. CDR3 length: 15 residues. The CDR3 region is CASSPFEGPDTEAFF. CDR3 nucleotide sequence: TGTGCCAGCAGCCCCTTCGAGGGCCCGGACACTGAAGCTTTCTTT.

Of note for this clone: This specimen includes other DNA sequences encoding the same CDR3. The rearrangement links TRBV5-1 to TRBJ2-7; a possible D gene is TRBD2 (6 bases). The CDR3 sequence is 13 residues long. The V and J ends lost 3 bases and 4 bases respectively, with 11 bases between them. Germline CDR1 reads SGHRS; CDR2 reads YFSETQ. In nucleotides, the CDR3 is TGCGCCAGCAGCTCGGGCGCGGGGTACGAGCAGTACTTC. Translation: CASSSGAGYEQYF.

The chain combines TRBV10-1 with TRBJ2-1; 9 nucleotides line up with TRBD1. Looked up from germline, CDR1 is WNHNN and CDR2 is SYGVQD (reference sequence). This CDR3 comprises 14 residues. With 5 bases clipped from V and 7 bases from J, the junction kept 6 bases outside the gene matches. The CDR3 protein is CASSPGGTGNEQFF. CDR3 coding DNA: TGCGCCAGCAGTCCTGGGGGGACAGGGAATGAGCAGTTCTTC.

CDR3 loop: CASSLRIGYNEQFF. CDR3 DNA: TGTGCCAGCAGCTTAAGGATTGGTTACAATGAGCAGTTCTTC. This chain links TRBV13 with TRBJ2-1; D not resolved. Germline-derived CDR1 and CDR2 are PRHDT and FYEKMQ (reference sequence). CDR3 length: 14 amino acids. The V gene lost 2 bases and the J gene lost 4 bases, with 9 bases spanning the gap.

The chain carries TRBV15 and TRBJ2-7, with 7 bases identical to TRBD1. This CDR3 region has 14 residues. Germline CDR1 is LNHNV and CDR2 is YYDKDF (reference sequence). Trimming took 5 bases from V and 5 from J; bases not matched to a gene: 9. The CDR3 spells CATSVDWTGNEQYF. CDR3 bases: TGTGCCACCAGCGTCGATTGGACAGGAAACGAGCAGTACTTC.

The V call is TRBV19, the J call TRBJ2-7; 7 bases are a match to TRBD1. Germline values: CDR1 LNHDA, CDR2 SQIVND (reference sequence). V gave up 2 bases and J gave up 5 bases; unmatched junction bases: 9. The CDR3 extends over 15 amino acids. The CDR3 loop reads CASSIIGGATDEQYF. The CDR3 DNA follows: TGTGCCAGTAGTATAATAGGGGGCGCAACCGACGAGCAGTACTTC.

The V gene is TRBV11-2, the J gene TRBJ1-3; D uncertain. The germline CDR1 and CDR2 sequences are SGHAT and FQNNGV. This CDR3 region has 11 residues. DNA of the CDR3: TGTGCGACGGAGGATGGAAACACCATATATTTT. It codes for CATEDGNTIYF.

The CDR3 nucleotides are TGTGCCAGCAGACATCGGGACTTCAGCTCCTACAATGAGCAGTTCTTC. It is translated as CASRHRDFSSYNEQFF. The chain recombines TRBV28 with TRBJ2-1, with D perhaps TRBD2 (6 bases). Germline values: CDR1 MDHEN, CDR2 SYDVKM. The CDR3 contains 16 residues. The V gene lost 6 bases and the J gene lost 0 bases, with 15 bases spanning the gap.

The genes are TRBV27 and TRBJ2-1; 13 bases fit TRBD2. The CDR3 spans 18 residues. The trim removed 2 bases at V and 8 bases at J, leaving 12 bases unmatched. CDR1 is MNHEY, CDR2 SMNVEV, per germline (reference sequence). CDR3 in DNA: TGTGCCAGCAGTTTACAACTGACTAGCGGGAGGTTTATCGATGAGCAGTTCTTC. Translating gives CASSLQLTSGRFIDEQFF.

This sequence joins TRBV11-3 and TRBJ2-1; D is perhaps TRBD2 (5 bases). Trimming shortened V by 5 bases and J by 8 bases, and 22 bases separated the two germline ends. The CDR3 consists of 16 residues. From germline, CDR1 is SGHNT and CDR2 YENEEA. Written as DNA, the CDR3 is TGTGCCAGCAGCCCCCGGGGTAGCGAGCCTTTCTATGAGCAGTTCTTC. Its protein is CASSPRGSEPFYEQFF. The whole variable domain, remainder taken from reference TRBV11-3 and TRBJ2-1, is EAGVVQSPRYKIIEKKQPVAFWCNPISGHNTLYWYLQNLGQGPELLIRYENEEAVDDSQLPKDRFSAERLKGVDSTLKIQPAELGDSAVYLCASSPRGSEPFYEQFFGPGTRLTVL.

The V gene is TRBV14, the J gene TRBJ1-2, with D possibly TRBD1 on 6 matching bases. V was trimmed by 0 bases and J by 5 bases, leaving 13 bases between them. Germline V gene sequence: CDR1 SGHDN, CDR2 FVKESK. The CDR3 sequence is 15 residues long. CDR3 nucleotide sequence: TGTGCCAGCAGCCAAGATCCCAGGGGACTTTATGGCTACACCTTC. Amino acid sequence: CASSQDPRGLYGYTF.

V is TRBV27 and J is TRBJ2-5; 13 positions match TRBD2. This CDR3 has 17 amino acids. The V gene end was trimmed by 1 base and the J gene end by 2 bases; junction bases not matched to a gene: 4. Germline values: CDR1 MNHEY, CDR2 SMNVEV (reference sequence). The CDR3 coding sequence is TGTGCCAGCAGTTTATTACTAGCGGGAGGGCCTCAAGAGACCCAGTACTTC. Its protein product is CASSLLLAGGPQETQYF.

V gene TRBV4-1 combines with J gene TRBJ1-3, with D perhaps TRBD1 (5 bases). This CDR3 comprises 17 residues. Germline V CDR1 and CDR2: MGHRA, YSYEKL. Trimming pared 4 bases from V and 1 base from J, leaving 17 bases between. CDR3 region: CASSPWGGGSSGNTIYF. Here the CDR3 DNA reads TGCGCCAGCAGCCCCTGGGGGGGTGGGTCGTCTGGAAACACCATATATTTT.

The chain carries TRBV6-6 and TRBJ2-7; D might be TRBD1 (5 bases). The CDR3 consists of 13 residues. Germline CDR1 MNHNY, CDR2 SVGAGI (reference sequence). V lost 3 bases and J 6 bases, leaving 12 bases between the germline ends. The CDR3 sequence: CASSYSDTGEQYF. CDR3 bases: TGTGCCAGCAGTTATTCGGACACGGGCGAGCAGTACTTC.

Remarks on this clone: This sample also contains other DNA sequences that code for the same CDR3. This chain connects TRBV6-5 to TRBJ2-7; TRBD1 aligns across 9 bases. CDR1 is MNHEY, CDR2 SVGAGI, per germline. The CDR3 sequence is 16 residues long. V shed 0 bases, J shed 1 base, and the junction held 4 bases outside the gene matches. The CDR3 sequence: CASSYSTGGRSYEQYF. The CDR3 nucleotides read TGTGCCAGCAGTTACTCGACAGGGGGACGTTCCTACGAGCAGTACTTC.

This clone was observed a single time. The rearrangement joins TRBV19 to TRBJ2-1; tentatively, D is TRBD2 (6 bases). The germline V gene has CDR1 LNHDA and CDR2 SQIVND (reference sequence). This CDR3 comprises 13 residues. Between the trimmed V and J ends, which lost 5 bases and 3 bases, there was a span of 8 bases. In DNA, the CDR3 is TGTGCCAGTAGTCGGGGACTCTACAATGAGCAGTTCTTC. Translating it yields CASSRGLYNEQFF.

V is TRBV5-5 and J is TRBJ2-2, with D unresolved. Germline CDR1 SGHKS, CDR2 YYEKEE (reference sequence). There are 14 residues in the CDR3. V lost 4 bases, J lost 1 base, and 8 bases lay in between. As DNA, the CDR3 is TGTGCCAGCAGCCTACGGGTGAACACCGGGGAGCTGTTTTTT. Its translation: CASSLRVNTGELFF.

CDR3 residues: CASSYNGQAIQETQYF. The CDR3 coding sequence is TGTGCCAGCAGCTATAACGGACAGGCCATCCAAGAGACCCAGTACTTC. J is TRBJ2-5 and V is TRBV28; 7 nucleotides line up with TRBD1. The CDR3 covers 16 residues. The V and J ends lost 6 bases and 1 base, in that order; junction bases with no gene match: 11. Germline CDR1 is MDHEN and CDR2 is SYDVKM. Drawing the rest from reference TRBV28 and TRBJ2-5, the complete variable domain is DVKVTQSSRYLVKRTGEKVFLECVQDMDHENMFWYRQDPGLGLRLIYFSYDVKMKEKGDIPEGYSVSREKKERFSLILESASTNQTSMYLCASSYNGQAIQETQYFGPGTRLLVL.

The chain recombines TRBV27 with TRBJ2-7, with a tentative D call TRBD2 (5 bases). The ends were cut back, 6 bases at V and 0 bases at J, with 15 bases in the middle. Germline CDR1 and CDR2: MNHEY and SMNVEV (reference sequence). The CDR3 has 15 amino acids. The CDR3 DNA follows: TGTGCCAGCAGCCGACGGACGGGAACCTCCTACGAGCAGTACTTC. This gives the protein CASSRRTGTSYEQYF.

The CDR3 coding sequence is TGCGCCAGCAGCCCGACAGGGGAGGGCTCCTACGAGCAGTACTTC. Protein product: CASSPTGEGSYEQYF. This chain joins TRBV4-1 and TRBJ2-7; D may be TRBD1 (8 bases). CDR3 length: 15 residues. The germline CDR1 and CDR2 sequences are MGHRA and YSYEKL. V shed 4 bases and J shed 0 bases, with 13 bases lying between them.

This chain links TRBV5-6 with TRBJ2-1; 9 positions agree with TRBD2. CDR1 and CDR2 (germline): SGHDT, YYEEEE. Losses at the gene ends were 4 bases for V and 6 bases for J; bases not matched to a gene: 8. This CDR3 is 15 amino acids long. Here the CDR3 DNA reads TGTGCCAGCAGCATGACTAGCGGAGCATCCAATGAGCAGTTCTTC. Its translation is CASSMTSGASNEQFF.

This clone was seen a few times. The chain carries TRBV18 and TRBJ1-2; D is unclear. In germline, CDR1 is KGHSH, CDR2 LQKENI. The CDR3 consists of 13 residues. Trimming took off 2 bases at V and 4 bases at J, with 8 bases between the two ends. In DNA, the CDR3 is TGTGCCAGCTCACCAGGCTCTCCCTATGGCTACACCTTC. Translated, it gives CASSPGSPYGYTF.